This T cell receptor beta chain comes out of a study of blood T cell repertoires in COVID-19. Study overall: The study drew acute and convalescent COVID-19 samples from the United States, Italy and Spain. The cDNA or gDNA used as material had been derived from T cells, B-cell-depleted T cells, or PBMCs.

The table came from immunoSEQ multiplex PCR; TCRdb's copy has only in-frame clones and leaves some out. In the table there are approximately 50,000 clones, about nine tenths of which are singletons. Germline V gene lookup returns CDR1 SGHRS and CDR2 YFSETQ. The CDR3 has 13 amino acids. The V end lost 4 bases, the J end lost 8 bases, and 12 bases lay between the germline ends. The rearrangement links TRBV5-1 to TRBJ1-4; tentative D call: TRBD1 (6 bases). This receptor was taken from a human donor in a cohort sampled during active COVID-19. The source material was peripheral blood. CDR3 sequence: CASSGAQGEKLFF. The CDR3 DNA sequence: TGCGCCAGCAGCGGCGCACAGGGCGAAAAACTGTTTTTT.